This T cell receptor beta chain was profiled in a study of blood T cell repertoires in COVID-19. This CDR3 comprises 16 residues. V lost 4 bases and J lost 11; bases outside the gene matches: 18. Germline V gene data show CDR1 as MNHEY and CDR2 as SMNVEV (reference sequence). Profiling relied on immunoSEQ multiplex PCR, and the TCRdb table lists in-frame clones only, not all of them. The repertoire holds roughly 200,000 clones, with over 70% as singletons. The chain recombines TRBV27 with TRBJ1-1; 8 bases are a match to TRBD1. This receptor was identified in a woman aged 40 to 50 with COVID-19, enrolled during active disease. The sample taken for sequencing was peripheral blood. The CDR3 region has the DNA TGTGCCAGCAGTTCCTTAATTACAGGGGGTATGGGGAGGGCTTTCTTT. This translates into CASSSLITGGMGRAFF.